These T cell receptor beta chains were read from a single sample in a study of PD-1 blockade in mismatch repair-deficient tumors. Data came from immunoSEQ multiplex PCR; TCRdb stores just in-frame clones and leaves some out. The sample shows some 45,000 clones, around three quarters of them seen only once. Sequenced material: PBMCs, taken before pembrolizumab treatment. The source of these receptors is an adult with mismatch repair-deficient cancer. CDR3s include the opening cysteine and the closing phenylalanine or tryptophan. A D gene is named only where the DNA matches it firmly. Not all rows give a size; the values are once, few, many and, for expanded clones, a class.

V gene: TRBV28
D gene: .
J gene: TRBJ2-7
CDR3 length: 12
clone size: .
CDR3 DNA: TGTGCCAGCACGACTCCTCCCTACGAGCAGTACTTC
CDR3 protein: CASTTPPYEQYF

V gene: TRBV19
D gene: .
J gene: TRBJ2-7
CDR3 length: 16
clone size: .
CDR3 DNA: TGTGCCAGTAGTATATCCGGGACACTAATCTCCTACGAGCAGTACTTC
CDR3 protein: CASSISGTLISYEQYF

V gene: TRBV14
D gene: TRBD2
J gene: TRBJ2-2
CDR3 length: 16
clone size: few
CDR3 DNA: TGTGCCAGCAGCCCTTTGTCTAGCGGGAGGAAGATGGAGCTGTTTTTT
CDR3 protein: CASSPLSSGRKMELFF

V gene: TRBV19
D gene: .
J gene: TRBJ1-4
CDR3 length: 13
clone size: .
CDR3 DNA: TGTGCCACTTCGGAAGGGAATAATGAAAAACTGTTTTTT
CDR3 protein: CATSEGNNEKLFF

V gene: TRBV7-9
D gene: TRBD1
J gene: TRBJ2-7
CDR3 length: 13
clone size: many
CDR3 DNA: TGTGCCAGCAGCAACCGGGACAGCTACGAGCAGTACTTC
CDR3 protein: CASSNRDSYEQYF

V gene: TRBV28
D gene: .
J gene: TRBJ2-7
CDR3 length: 14
clone size: .
CDR3 DNA: TGTGCCAGCAGTTCCTCGGGGGTGACCTACGAGCAGTACTTC
CDR3 protein: CASSSSGVTYEQYF

V gene: TRBV5-6
D gene: .
J gene: TRBJ2-7
CDR3 length: 15
clone size: .
CDR3 DNA: TGTGCCAGCAGCTTGTATGTGACTTCCCGAGGGGAGCAGTACTTC
CDR3 protein: CASSLYVTSRGEQYF

V gene: TRBV12-5
D gene: TRBD1
J gene: TRBJ2-1
CDR3 length: 17
clone size: .
CDR3 DNA: TGTGCTAGTGTCGGTAGGGGGCGTCTTAGCTCCTACAATGAGCAGTTCTTC
CDR3 protein: CASVGRGRLSSYNEQFF

V gene: TRBV11-3
D gene: TRBD2
J gene: TRBJ2-1
CDR3 length: 16
clone size: .
CDR3 DNA: TGTGCCAGCAGCCCCGAGACTAGCGGGACCTACAATGAGCAGTTCTTC
CDR3 protein: CASSPETSGTYNEQFF

V gene: TRBV19
D gene: .
J gene: TRBJ2-2
CDR3 length: 13
clone size: .
CDR3 DNA: TGTGCCAGTACCTCGGACGGAACCGGGGAGCTGTTTTTT
CDR3 protein: CASTSDGTGELFF

V gene: TRBV14
D gene: .
J gene: TRBJ2-1
CDR3 length: 14
clone size: .
CDR3 DNA: TGTGCCAGCAGCCAAGATCTCGTCCCCAATGAGCAGTTCTTC
CDR3 protein: CASSQDLVPNEQFF

V gene: TRBV6-6
D gene: TRBD2
J gene: TRBJ2-7
CDR3 length: 15
clone size: .
CDR3 DNA: TGTGCCAGCAGTTACGCTAGCGGAACCTCCTACGAGCAGTACTTC
CDR3 protein: CASSYASGTSYEQYF

V gene: TRBV5-1
D gene: .
J gene: TRBJ1-2
CDR3 length: 13
clone size: few
CDR3 DNA: TGCGCCAGCAGCTTGGGAGGGGAAGGAGGCTACACCTTC
CDR3 protein: CASSLGGEGGYTF

V gene: TRBV6-5
D gene: .
J gene: TRBJ1-1
CDR3 length: 14
clone size: once
CDR3 DNA: TGTGCCAGCAGTTACCTTGGCCAGGGTTCTGAAGCTTTCTTT
CDR3 protein: CASSYLGQGSEAFF

V gene: TRBV28
D gene: TRBD1
J gene: TRBJ1-2
CDR3 length: 15
clone size: once
CDR3 DNA: TGTGCCAGCAGTTATGGAGGACAGGGGACGTATGGCTACACCTTC
CDR3 protein: CASSYGGQGTYGYTF

V gene: TRBV5-1
D gene: .
J gene: TRBJ2-4
CDR3 length: 13
clone size: .
CDR3 DNA: TGCGCCAGCAGCCCGGGACTCGAAAACATTCAGTACTTC
CDR3 protein: CASSPGLENIQYF

V gene: TRBV4-3
D gene: .
J gene: TRBJ2-6
CDR3 length: 16
clone size: .
CDR3 DNA: TGCGCCAGCAGCCAAGAGAGGGAGACTGGGGCCAACGTCCTGACTTTC
CDR3 protein: CASSQERETGANVLTF

V gene: TRBV4-1
D gene: TRBD1
J gene: TRBJ1-1
CDR3 length: 16
clone size: once
CDR3 DNA: TGCGCCAGCAGCCAAGATCAGGGACAGGGACGTCCTGAAGCTTTCTTT
CDR3 protein: CASSQDQGQGRPEAFF

V gene: TRBV7-2
D gene: TRBD2
J gene: TRBJ2-1
CDR3 length: 15
clone size: .
CDR3 DNA: TGTGCCAGCAGCTCCCGGACTAGCTCCGGCAATGAGCAGTTCTTC
CDR3 protein: CASSSRTSSGNEQFF

V gene: TRBV19
D gene: .
J gene: TRBJ2-7
CDR3 length: 12
clone size: .
CDR3 DNA: TGTGCCAGTAGTATACGGGGAAATCAGCAGTACTTC
CDR3 protein: CASSIRGNQQYF

V gene: TRBV19
D gene: TRBD1
J gene: TRBJ1-1
CDR3 length: 13
clone size: .
CDR3 DNA: TGTGCCAGTAGAAGGACAGGGGGCACTGAAGCTTTCTTT
CDR3 protein: CASRRTGGTEAFF

V gene: TRBV5-1
D gene: TRBD1
J gene: TRBJ2-7
CDR3 length: 15
clone size: .
CDR3 DNA: TGCGCCAGCAGCCTAACGGGGACAGAAGTCTACGAGCAGTACTTC
CDR3 protein: CASSLTGTEVYEQYF

V gene: TRBV4-1
D gene: TRBD1
J gene: TRBJ1-3
CDR3 length: 16
clone size: once
CDR3 DNA: TGCGCCAGCAGCCATTTCTGGGACAGCTCTGGAAACACCATATATTTT
CDR3 protein: CASSHFWDSSGNTIYF

V gene: TRBV30
D gene: TRBD1
J gene: TRBJ1-4
CDR3 length: 14
clone size: .
CDR3 DNA: TGTGCCTGGAGTGTAGGGACAGGGTACGAAAAACTGTTTTTT
CDR3 protein: CAWSVGTGYEKLFF

V gene: TRBV25-1
D gene: .
J gene: TRBJ2-7
CDR3 length: 11
clone size: .
CDR3 DNA: TGTGCCACTCAACTGGAGGCCGAGCAGTACTTC
CDR3 protein: CATQLEAEQYF

V gene: TRBV5-6
D gene: .
J gene: TRBJ1-2
CDR3 length: 12
clone size: few
CDR3 DNA: TGTGCCAGCAGCTGGGGGGCGAATGGCTACACCTTC
CDR3 protein: CASSWGANGYTF